This T cell receptor (beta chain) was sequenced during a study of T-cell reconstitution after alpha-beta-depleted transplantation in children. The CDR3 sequence is 13 residues long. Deletions cut 4 bases from V and 2 bases from J, with 9 bases between. Using unique molecular identifiers, the investigators prepared the TCRbeta library. TCRdb processed the PCR reads anew with MiXCR; each CDR3 protein has one entry. This table holds about 580,000 distinct CDR3 sequences, 23% found once. The sample here was PBMCs, mostly from graft donor cells, taken 360 days after TCRalphabeta/CD19-depleted stem cell transplant. The receptor was derived from a boy in the first two years of life who had a stem cell transplant for acute myeloid leukemia, so the T cells may come from the graft donor. The chain uses TRBV12-3 or TRBV12-4 and TRBJ2-7; tentative D call: TRBD1 (5 bases). The CDR3 spells CASSSPGTYEQYF. The DNA for the CDR3 is TGTGCCAGCAGTTCGCCAGGGACCTACGAGCAGTACTTC.